The rows below give T cell receptor beta chains drawn from one sample of a study of PD-1 and CTLA-4 blockade in melanoma. Generated by immunoSEQ multiplex PCR, the TCRdb table keeps only in-frame clones and is missing some. The sample has 7,000 to 8,000 clones; roughly 80% are singletons. The sequencing used CD8+ T cells from peripheral blood, collected before anti-PD-1 treatment. Source of these receptors: a human donor with melanoma. Each CDR3 is given with its conserved first and last residue. A D gene is named only where the DNA matches it firmly. Only some rows state a clone size, as once, few, many or a class for expanded clones.

clone_size	v_call	j_call	d_call	cdr3_aa	cdr3_nt
-	TRBV11-3	TRBJ2-7	TRBD1	CASSLEGQGRSYEQYF	TGTGCCAGCAGCTTAGAAGGACAGGGTAGATCCTACGAGCAGTACTTC
-	TRBV2	TRBJ2-1	-	CASSPRGRGLYNEQFF	TGTGCCAGCAGTCCTAGGGGCAGGGGACTCTACAATGAGCAGTTCTTC
-	TRBV30	TRBJ1-1	-	CAWSVGRGTEAFF	TGTGCCTGGAGTGTAGGCAGGGGCACTGAAGCTTTCTTT
-	TRBV24-1	TRBJ2-3	-	CATSWTTEGTDTQYF	TGTGCCACCAGCTGGACTACGGAGGGCACAGATACGCAGTATTTT
-	TRBV13	TRBJ2-1	-	CASSLNMNNEQFF	TGTGCCAGCAGCTTAAACATGAACAATGAGCAGTTCTTC
-	TRBV25-1	TRBJ1-5	-	CASSEYGQPQHF	TGTGCCAGCAGTGAATATGGGCAGCCCCAGCATTTT
-	TRBV7-8	TRBJ2-7	TRBD1	CASSLSVTGLEQYF	TGTGCCAGCAGCTTAAGTGTGACAGGGCTGGAGCAGTACTTC
-	TRBV13	TRBJ2-7	TRBD2	CASSPSGFPYEQYF	TGTGCCAGCAGCCCTAGCGGTTTTCCCTACGAGCAGTACTTC
-	TRBV11-3	TRBJ2-7	TRBD2	CASSFRLAGGNDEQYF	TGTGCCAGCAGCTTCAGACTAGCGGGGGGTAACGACGAGCAGTACTTC
-	TRBV6-1	TRBJ1-1	TRBD1	CASSEPPGQGHTEAFF	TGTGCCAGCAGTGAGCCACCGGGACAGGGCCACACTGAAGCTTTCTTT
-	TRBV11-2	TRBJ2-7	TRBD2	CASSLEAGYEQYF	TGTGCCAGCAGCTTAGAAGCGGGGTACGAGCAGTACTTC
-	TRBV5-1	TRBJ1-4	-	CASSLALETNEKLFF	TGCGCCAGCAGCTTGGCCTTGGAGACTAATGAAAAACTGTTTTTT
-	TRBV7-6	TRBJ2-7	TRBD1	CASSLDSGTGLYEQYF	TGTGCCAGCAGCTTAGATTCCGGGACAGGGCTCTACGAGCAGTACTTC
-	TRBV4-3	TRBJ1-6	-	CASSQGTGSWGSPLHF	TGCGCCAGCAGCCAAGGCACGGGATCCTGGGGGTCACCCCTCCACTTT
few	TRBV11-3	TRBJ2-1	TRBD1	CASSLLGQGYNEQFF	TGTGCCAGCAGCTTATTGGGACAGGGCTACAATGAGCAGTTCTTC
-	TRBV11-3	TRBJ2-1	-	CASSHRDGKQFF	TGTGCCAGCAGCCACCGGGACGGAAAGCAGTTCTTC
-	TRBV6-5	TRBJ2-3	-	CASSRAADTQYF	TGTGCCAGCAGCCGCGCCGCAGATACGCAGTATTTT
-	TRBV5-6	TRBJ2-5	-	CASSLSGAETQYF	TGTGCCAGCAGCTTGTCAGGGGCGGAGACCCAGTACTTC
-	TRBV7-9	TRBJ1-3	-	CASSPGTPGNTIYF	TGTGCCAGCAGCCCAGGGACACCTGGAAACACCATATATTTT
-	TRBV5-5	TRBJ1-4	-	CASSLNGGASEKLFF	TGTGCCAGCAGCTTGAATGGAGGAGCTAGTGAAAAACTGTTTTTT
-	TRBV6-2/TRBV6-3	TRBJ2-7	TRBD2	CASSSSPLAVPREQYF	TGTGCCAGCAGTTCCTCGCCACTAGCGGTCCCAAGGGAGCAGTACTTC
-	TRBV11-3	TRBJ1-2	-	CASSSGENYGYTF	TGTGCCAGCAGCTCGGGGGAGAACTATGGCTACACCTTC
-	TRBV27	TRBJ2-3	-	CASSLLDTDTQYF	TGTGCCAGCAGTTTACTAGATACAGATACGCAGTATTTT
-	TRBV5-6	TRBJ1-4	TRBD1	CASSWTGGNEKLFF	TGTGCCAGCAGCTGGACAGGGGGTAATGAAAAACTGTTTTTT
-	TRBV5-4	TRBJ1-1	-	CASSLMGGMTEAFF	TGTGCCAGCAGCTTGATGGGGGGCATGACTGAAGCTTTCTTT
-	TRBV13	TRBJ1-2	-	CASSLGTGNYGYTF	TGTGCCAGCAGCTTAGGGACAGGAAACTATGGCTACACCTTC
medium-sized	TRBV12-3/TRBV12-4	TRBJ1-2	TRBD1	CASSFDRAYGYTF	TGTGCCAGCAGTTTCGACAGGGCCTATGGCTACACCTTC
-	TRBV11-2	TRBJ1-2	-	CASSLTGTNYGYTF	TGTGCCAGCAGCTTAACAGGGACCAACTATGGCTACACCTTC
-	TRBV9	TRBJ1-4	-	CASSSGQVATNEKLFF	TGTGCCAGCAGCTCAGGCCAGGTCGCAACTAATGAAAAACTGTTTTTT
-	TRBV29-1	TRBJ2-1	-	CSGVRGTYNEQFF	TGCAGCGGCGTACGTGGGACCTACAATGAGCAGTTCTTC
-	TRBV10-3	TRBJ1-3	TRBD1	CASETGERTSIYF	TGTGCCAGCGAGACAGGGGAAAGGACTTCCATATATTTT
-	TRBV12-3/TRBV12-4	TRBJ1-1	-	CASSITGLEAFF	TGTGCCAGCAGCATCACAGGTCTCGAAGCTTTCTTT
-	TRBV4-2	TRBJ2-3	TRBD2	CASSPIAGGTDTQYF	TGTGCCAGCAGCCCAATAGCGGGAGGGACAGATACGCAGTATTTT
once	TRBV5-5	TRBJ1-5	-	CASGMGNQPQHF	TGTGCCAGCGGTATGGGCAATCAGCCCCAGCATTTT
once	TRBV5-1	TRBJ1-2	-	CASSLAGYGYTF	TGCGCCAGCAGCTTGGCAGGCTATGGCTACACCTTC
few	TRBV7-9	TRBJ2-7	TRBD1	CASSHRDRNYEQYF	TGTGCCAGCAGCCACCGGGACAGGAACTACGAGCAGTACTTC
-	TRBV9	TRBJ2-2	-	CASSLVLSGELFF	TGTGCCAGCAGCCTAGTCCTGAGTGGGGAGCTGTTTTTT
-	TRBV27	TRBJ2-6	-	CASSQISGANVLTF	TGTGCCAGCAGTCAGATCTCTGGGGCCAACGTCCTGACTTTC
-	TRBV12-3/TRBV12-4	TRBJ2-7	-	CASSQGPYEQYF	TGTGCCAGCAGTCAGGGGCCCTACGAGCAGTACTTC
-	TRBV15	TRBJ1-2	-	CATGRGDDYGYTF	TGTGCCACCGGGAGGGGCGACGACTATGGCTACACCTTC
-	TRBV29-1	TRBJ2-3	-	CSVVGGSTDTQYF	TGCAGCGTTGTCGGCGGGAGCACAGATACGCAGTATTTT
-	TRBV24-1	TRBJ1-5	TRBD1	CATSGITGDQPQHF	TGTGCCACCAGTGGTATTACAGGGGATCAGCCCCAGCATTTT
-	TRBV7-9	TRBJ2-5	-	CASSSRDTQETQYF	TGTGCCAGCAGCTCCCGGGACACCCAAGAGACCCAGTACTTC
few	TRBV2	TRBJ1-2	TRBD1	CASRGTRDRDGYTF	TGTGCCAGCAGGGGGACCCGGGACAGAGATGGCTACACCTTC
-	TRBV7-2	TRBJ2-5	-	CASSRTVRETQYF	TGTGCCAGCAGCAGGACTGTCAGAGAGACCCAGTACTTC
-	TRBV27	TRBJ2-1	TRBD1	CASSLAGTGIYNEQFF	TGTGCCAGCAGCTTAGCCGGGACAGGGATCTACAATGAGCAGTTCTTC
-	TRBV24-1	TRBJ2-1	-	CATSDLGNEQFF	TGTGCCACCAGTGATTTGGGCAATGAGCAGTTCTTC
-	TRBV5-4	TRBJ2-1	-	CASSLGGDSHEQFF	TGTGCCAGCAGCTTGGGTGGGGATTCGCATGAGCAGTTCTTC
-	TRBV13	TRBJ1-1	TRBD1	CASSSRAGGPNTEAFF	TGTGCCAGCAGCTCTCGGGCAGGGGGGCCGAACACTGAAGCTTTCTTT